The T cell receptor (beta chain) described here comes from a study of shared clonotypes between healthy human individuals. This clone was seen a single time. Other DNA sequences in the same sample also yield this CDR3. Splitting of CD4+ cells produced CD45RA+ naive and CD45RA-negative memory subsets. The table came from immunoSEQ multiplex PCR; TCRdb's copy has only in-frame clones and leaves some out. The data hold 2.3 million or so clones, with about 92% observed a single time. The CDR3 consists of 15 residues. Germline V gives CDR1 SNHLY, CDR2 FYNNEI. V was pared by 6 bases and J by 7 bases, with 3 bases of the junction left unmatched.

The sequenced sample consisted of naive CD4+ T cells from PBMCs. This sample's subset: CD45RA+ positively selected. This receptor was obtained from a man aged 18 to 29 in good health. Some clones in this sample may be carry-over from other donors' samples. The chain has TRBV2 and TRBJ2-2, with TRBD2 matching over 15 bases. For the CDR3, the DNA is TGTGCCAGCAGGGGACTAGCGGGGGGTGGCGGGGAGCTGTTTTTT. Translating gives CASRGLAGGGGELFF.